The 9 T cell receptor beta chains presented below share a single source sample, sequenced in a study of blood T cell repertoires in COVID-19. The assay was immunoSEQ multiplex PCR, and TCRdb's table has in-frame clones only and misses some. The table records 45,000 to 65,000 clones, roughly 91% of them present only once. The sequenced sample was peripheral blood. These receptors all stem from a human donor in a cohort sampled during active COVID-19.

A single count supports this clone. The chain is built from TRBV7-2 and TRBJ2-1, with D maybe TRBD2 (6 bases). The germline V gene has CDR1 SGHTA and CDR2 FQGNSA. V lost 5 bases and J lost 10, with 15 bases in between. The CDR3 runs 13 residues. The CDR3 reads CASSAAPREEQFF. The DNA for the CDR3 is TGTGCCAGCAGCGCAGCGCCCCGGGAGGAGCAGTTCTTC.

The chain has TRBV7-2 and TRBJ2-1, with D unclear. Per germline, CDR1 SGHTA and CDR2 FQGNSA. V was trimmed by 6 bases and J by 8 bases, leaving 14 bases between them. CDR3 length: 13 amino acids. CDR3 sequence: CASSLPSGHEQFF. The DNA for the CDR3 is TGTGCCAGCAGTCTCCCCTCTGGGCATGAGCAGTTCTTC.

V usage is TRBV7-6 and J usage is TRBJ2-5; 7 bases are shared with TRBD1. The CDR3 runs to 13 residues. V was pared by 2 bases and J by 5 bases, with 2 bases of the junction left unmatched. The V gene's germline CDR1 is SGHVS and CDR2 FNYEAQ. The CDR3 loop is CASSLKQGETQYF. In DNA form, the CDR3 reads TGTGCCAGCAGCTTAAAACAGGGGGAGACCCAGTACTTC.

The table lists this clone with many counts. The V gene is TRBV5-6, the J gene TRBJ2-3; weak D call: TRBD2 (7 bases). This CDR3 contains 16 residues. V lost 3 bases and J 3 bases, leaving 17 bases between the germline ends. CDR1 and CDR2 (germline): SGHDT, YYEEEE. As DNA, the CDR3 is TGTGCCAGCAGCTCGAACAGGGAGGGTCGGACAGATACGCAGTATTTT. Its translation is CASSSNREGRTDTQYF.

The CDR3 DNA reads as TGTGCCAGCAGCTTAGGGGGCCTGCAGTTCTTC. Its protein product is CASSLGGLQFF. The chain has TRBV7-2 and TRBJ2-1, with D perhaps matching TRBD1 (5 bases). CDR1 and CDR2 (germline): SGHTA, FQGNSA. The CDR3 runs to 11 residues. The V and J ends lost 1 base and 12 bases respectively, with 7 bases between them.

This clone was detected a few times. The chain joins TRBV10-1 to TRBJ1-5; maybe TRBD1 (6 bases). Germline CDR1 reads WNHNN; CDR2 reads SYGVQD (reference sequence). The CDR3 contains 14 residues. The ends were cut back, 5 bases at V and 3 bases at J, with 11 bases in the middle. As DNA, the CDR3 is TGCGCCAGCAGTATCGGACAGATCAATCAGCCCCAGCATTTT. Encoded protein: CASSIGQINQPQHF.

This sequence joins TRBV18 and TRBJ1-1; D is undetermined. Germline CDR1 KGHSH, CDR2 LQKENI. V lost 0 bases to trimming and J lost 1 base, with 12 bases between them. This CDR3 comprises 16 residues. Here the CDR3 DNA reads TGTGCCAGCTCACCACCCCAGACAAACTCGAACACTGAAGCTTTCTTT. Translation gives CASSPPQTNSNTEAFF.

The chain's CDR3 is CAISELGTGGLEPQHF. As DNA, the CDR3 is TGTGCCATCAGTGAGTTGGGGACAGGGGGCTTGGAGCCCCAGCATTTT. This chain links TRBV10-3 with TRBJ1-5, with 12 positions matching TRBD1. The CDR3 consists of 16 residues. Germline V gene lookup returns CDR1 ENHRY and CDR2 SYGVKD. V lost 1 base to trimming and J lost 8 bases; unmatched junction nucleotides: 6.

The chain is built from TRBV19 and TRBJ1-5; D perhaps matches TRBD1 (6 bases). This CDR3 has 15 amino acids. Germline V gene lookup returns CDR1 LNHDA and CDR2 SQIVND (reference sequence). V lost 7 bases and J lost 2, with 15 bases in between. The CDR3 protein is CASTGGQGRNQPQHF. DNA for the CDR3: TGTGCCAGTACCGGGGGGCAGGGGCGCAATCAGCCCCAGCATTTT.